What follows are 9 T cell receptor beta chains derived from one specimen sequenced in a study of cytomegalovirus exposure and HLA in healthy donors. Data came from immunoSEQ multiplex PCR; TCRdb stores just in-frame clones and leaves some out. The table has tens of thousands of clones, under 95% seen once. The material sequenced was PBMCs. These receptors were taken from a young man in good health and CMV-seronegative.

V is TRBV4-1 and J is TRBJ2-3; D remains unclear. CDR1 is MGHRA, CDR2 YSYEKL, per germline. This CDR3 spans 14 amino acids. Trimming cost V 4 bases and J 5 bases, with 13 bases left between them. The CDR3 here is CASSPPNFGDTQYF. CDR3 coding DNA: TGCGCCAGCAGCCCACCCAACTTCGGAGATACGCAGTATTTT.

The rearrangement links TRBV7-9 to TRBJ2-3; D remains ambiguous. The CDR3 contains 15 residues. Trimming pared 1 base from V and 2 bases from J, leaving 10 bases between. In germline, CDR1 is SEHNR, CDR2 FQNEAQ (reference sequence). The CDR3, as DNA: TGTGCCAGCAGCTTAGGGAACAGCAACACAGATACGCAGTATTTT. This sequence encodes CASSLGNSNTDTQYF.

This chain connects TRBV5-8 to TRBJ1-2; a possible D gene is TRBD1 (5 bases). Trimming removed 0 bases at V and 6 bases at J, with 21 bases between. Germline assignment: CDR1 SGHTS and CDR2 YDEGEE. The length of the CDR3 is 17 residues. The CDR3, as DNA: TGTGCCAGCAGCTTGGCCGGTTCAGGTGGCAGGGAGGATGGCTACACCTTC. Its translation is CASSLAGSGGREDGYTF.

The rearrangement links TRBV4-2 to TRBJ2-1, with TRBD2 matching 7 bases. With 2 bases clipped from V and 6 bases from J, the junction kept 16 bases outside the gene matches. The CDR3 covers 18 residues. In germline, CDR1 is LGHNA, CDR2 YNFKEQ. CDR3 coding DNA: TGTGCCAGCAGCCAATCCCGTGGGGCTAGCGGAGATTTCAATGAGCAGTTCTTC. Translating it yields CASSQSRGASGDFNEQFF.

CDR3 sequence (DNA): TGTGCCAGCTCGCCGACAGGGAACTCCTACAATGAGCAGTTCTTC. It translates to CASSPTGNSYNEQFF. This rearrangement joins TRBV18 to TRBJ2-1, with TRBD1 matching 7 bases. CDR3 length: 15 amino acids. The germline CDR1 and CDR2 sequences are KGHSH and LQKENI. V lost 6 bases to trimming and J lost 0 bases; unmatched junction nucleotides: 5.

This rearrangement joins TRBV7-9 to TRBJ2-5; 7 bases match TRBD2. This CDR3 is 16 amino acids long. Germline V CDR1 and CDR2: SEHNR, FQNEAQ (reference sequence). The J segment lost 5 bases and the V segment lost 1 base, leaving 10 bases of the junction unmatched. CDR3 nucleotide sequence: TGTGCCAGCAGCTTAGTACTGGCGGGAGTAAGGGAGACCCAGTACTTC. Protein sequence: CASSLVLAGVRETQYF.

The rearrangement links TRBV11-2 to TRBJ2-1, with a tentative D call TRBD2 (5 bases). Deletions cut 5 bases from V and 4 bases from J, with 18 bases between. Germline assignment: CDR1 SGHAT and CDR2 FQNNGV. The CDR3 is made up of 16 amino acids. CDR3 amino acids: CASSPPLAVSYNEQFF. CDR3 coding DNA: TGTGCCAGCAGCCCCCCCCTAGCTGTAAGTTACAATGAGCAGTTCTTC.

This chain links TRBV19 with TRBJ2-3; maybe TRBD1 (6 bases). Germline assignment: CDR1 LNHDA and CDR2 SQIVND (reference sequence). This CDR3 contains 12 residues. V lost 7 bases to trimming and J lost 8 bases, with 13 bases between them. The CDR3 region is CASTGEIGTQYF. CDR3 sequence (DNA): TGTGCCAGTACAGGGGAAATCGGTACGCAGTATTTT.

The chain couples TRBV19 to TRBJ1-2, with D possibly being TRBD1 (6 bases). Germline V gives CDR1 LNHDA, CDR2 SQIVND (reference sequence). This CDR3 is built from 11 residues. V lost 7 bases to trimming and J lost 5 bases, with 8 bases between them. In nucleotides, the CDR3 is TGTGCCAGTACCCAGGGGTATGGCTACACCTTC. Its protein product is CASTQGYGYTF.